This T cell receptor beta chain was retrieved from a study of cytomegalovirus exposure and HLA in healthy donors. Both 60 Vbeta primers and 13 Jbeta primers went into the PCR. Only in-frame clones appear in the TCRdb table, and some are missing; sequencing was by immunoSEQ multiplex PCR. The sample contains 90,000 to 150,000 clones, about 70% of which appear only once. Germline-derived CDR1 and CDR2 are GTSNPN and SVGIG (reference sequence). The CDR3 loop spans 17 amino acids. V was pared by 3 bases and J by 7 bases, with 18 bases of the junction left unmatched. This receptor was identified in a human donor in good health. The chain joins TRBV30 to TRBJ2-5; 9 bases match TRBD1. Sequences were obtained from PBMCs. In DNA, the CDR3 is TGTGCCTGGAGGGGTTGGGGACAGGGTGCCCCCTTACTGACCCAGTACTTC. This sequence encodes CAWRGWGQGAPLLTQYF.